These T cell receptor beta chains were read from a single sample in a study of OX40 agonist ivuxolimab in advanced cancers. Here immunoSEQ multiplex PCR was the method, and the copy in TCRdb shows in-frame clones only, minus some. The sample contains a few thousand clones, about 80% of which appear only once. The specimen comprised CD4+ or CD8+ T cells sorted from blood, sampled in a trial of the OX40 agonist ivuxolimab. These TCRs come from an adult with an advanced solid tumor such as melanoma, head and neck, liver or kidney cancer. CDR3s leave out the opening cysteine and the closing phenylalanine or tryptophan.

J gene,V gene,CDR3 protein
TRBJ1-5,TRBV7-9,ASSGTGGGQPQH
TRBJ2-7,TRBV5-1,ASSFSGRADEQY
TRBJ1-2,TRBV30,ARESFTGGDVEYGYT
TRBJ2-7,TRBV12-5,ASGLLGVEQY
TRBJ2-1,TRBV4-1,ASSPGRGLYNEQF
TRBJ2-5,TRBV9,ASSPWGGGGETQY
TRBJ1-4,TRBV4-2,ASSQDPREKLF
TRBJ2-1,TRBV27,ASGEAPSSYNEQF
TRBJ1-5,TRBV28,ASSLDMSNQPQH
TRBJ2-3,TRBV13,ASSPQGLGTDTQY
TRBJ2-3,TRBV29-1,SIPGLETDTQY
TRBJ1-1,TRBV27,ASSSVGGNTEAF
TRBJ2-1,TRBV2,ASSSRGNEQF
TRBJ2-1,TRBV5-1,ASSLGRSYNEQF
TRBJ2-5,TRBV27,ASSLQGEGQETQY
TRBJ2-7,TRBV5-1,ASSFRTGLVEFYEQY
TRBJ2-1,TRBV7-9,ASSLVIHNEQF
TRBJ1-1,TRBV19,ASHWNTEAF
TRBJ2-1,TRBV9,ASSVGAGGPSSYNEQF
TRBJ2-7,TRBV27,ASSSTSPLYEQY
TRBJ1-1,TRBV19,ASSILPGVNTEAF
TRBJ2-5,TRBV7-6,ASSLDWGETQY
TRBJ2-1,TRBV13,ASSLAGDEQF
TRBJ2-3,TRBV5-1,ASSSPVYRGPRTDTQY
TRBJ2-7,TRBV27,ASSPKTGESYEQY
TRBJ1-2,TRBV4-1,ASSLDQGVFFGYT
TRBJ2-5,TRBV7-9,ASSLGAETQY
TRBJ2-2,TRBV28,ASSFFLGGTGELF
TRBJ2-7,TRBV2,ASSEVASYEQY
TRBJ2-1,TRBV7-9,ASSFGVEQF
TRBJ2-7,TRBV5-5,ASSFSGEDYEQY
TRBJ1-2,TRBV7-3,ASSLGGHGGVYGYT
TRBJ2-5,TRBV30,AWNDFEGYETQY
TRBJ2-1,TRBV9,ASSLGRSYNEQF
TRBJ1-2,TRBV6-4,ASSDPGAPLGGYT
TRBJ2-7,TRBV2,ASMEGAGQY
TRBJ2-4,TRBV27,ASSPVRQGAAKNIQY
TRBJ2-1,TRBV6-6,ASSYSTLSSYNEQF